This TCR beta chain was captured by sequencing in a study of radiotherapy plus CTLA-4 blockade in lung cancer. Study details: The study recorded objective responses in about 20% of patients and disease control in approximately 33%.

Focal radiation was given together with CTLA-4 blockade (ipilimumab) to patients with chemo-refractory metastatic non-small-cell lung cancer. Comment on this clone: The antigen is undetermined.

The study, taken as a whole, reports: Interferon-beta and early blood T cell clone dynamics reportedly predicted response best. Blood saw expansion of tumor-derived TCR clones after radiotherapy plus ipilimumab.

Libraries were prepared by immunoSEQ multiplex PCR; TCRdb keeps only in-frame clonotypes and omits some of them. Of some 62,000 clones listed, roughly 80% are singletons. The sequence was collected from a human donor with non-small cell lung cancer who had a complete response to radiotherapy plus ipilimumab. Sequenced here: peripheral blood, sampled from a patient treated with radiotherapy plus ipilimumab.

In nucleotides, the CDR3 is TGTGCCAGCAGCTTAGCGGTCCAAGTGAACACTGAAGCTTTCTTT. Its translation is CASSLAVQVNTEAFF. This chain uses TRBV7-2 with TRBJ1-1; D remains ambiguous. V lost 0 bases to trimming and J lost 0 bases, with 8 bases between them. The CDR3 covers 15 residues. Looked up from germline, CDR1 is SGHTA and CDR2 is FQGNSA.